Below, 15 T cell receptor beta chains from the same sample are listed, as sequenced in a study of OX40 agonist ivuxolimab in advanced cancers. Some clones are missing from TCRdb's copy, which holds only in-frame ones; the method was immunoSEQ multiplex PCR. The sample has some 79,000 clones, more than 85% seen once. The specimen was CD4+ or CD8+ T cells sorted from blood, collected in a trial of the OX40 agonist ivuxolimab. The origin of the receptors is an adult with an advanced solid tumor such as melanoma, head and neck, liver or kidney cancer.

This clone has a handful of counts. The rearrangement joins TRBV7-2 to TRBJ2-2; D ambiguous. The CDR3 totals 13 residues. V dropped 5 bases and J dropped 6 bases, with 10 bases sitting between them. The germline V gene has CDR1 SGHTA and CDR2 FQGNSA. Here the CDR3 reads CASSRQFPGELFF. CDR3 DNA sequence: TGTGCCAGCAGCCGGCAGTTCCCCGGGGAGCTGTTTTTT. Looking up the rest from reference TRBV7-2 and TRBJ2-2 gives the full variable domain: GAGVSQSPSNKVTEKGKDVELRCDPISGHTALYWYRQSLGQGLEFLIYFQGNSAPDKSGLPSDRFSAERTGGSVSTLTIQRTQQEDSAVYLCASSRQFPGELFFGEGSRLTVL.

CDR3 in DNA: TGTGCCAGCAGTTTACAGGGGGGTCTAATGGACACTGAAGCTTTCTTT. Its translation: CASSLQGGLMDTEAFF. J is TRBJ1-1 and V is TRBV27; TRBD1 aligns across 7 bases. The CDR3 contains 16 residues. Germline CDR1 reads MNHEY; CDR2 reads SMNVEV (reference sequence). V was pared by 2 bases and J by 3 bases, with 9 bases of the junction left unmatched.

V usage is TRBV10-3 and J usage is TRBJ1-4, with 9 bases fitting TRBD1. This CDR3 is 15 amino acids long. Germline loops: CDR1 ENHRY, CDR2 SYGVKD. J gave up 6 bases and V 0 bases, and 2 bases lay outside the gene matches. CDR3 loop: CAISESGTGYEKLFF. The CDR3 DNA follows: TGTGCCATCAGTGAGTCCGGGACAGGGTATGAAAAACTGTTTTTT.

This sequence joins TRBV28 and TRBJ1-1; 7 bases are shared with TRBD1. This CDR3 contains 14 residues. Germline CDR1 reads MDHEN; CDR2 reads SYDVKM. The trim removed 8 bases at V and 2 bases at J, leaving 8 bases unmatched. The CDR3 sequence: CASRRQGLNTEAFF. In DNA form, the CDR3 reads TGTGCCAGCCGGAGACAGGGTCTTAACACTGAAGCTTTCTTT. The full variable domain, its missing parts supplied by reference TRBV28 and TRBJ1-1, is DVKVTQSSRYLVKRTGEKVFLECVQDMDHENMFWYRQDPGLGLRLIYFSYDVKMKEKGDIPEGYSVSREKKERFSLILESASTNQTSMYLCASRRQGLNTEAFFGQGTRLTVV.

The chain uses TRBV6-6 and TRBJ2-2; no clear D gene. Per the germline V gene, CDR1 is MNHNY and CDR2 is SVGAGI (reference sequence). The CDR3 sequence is 13 residues long. V was trimmed by 7 bases and J by 1 base, leaving 7 bases between them. This chain's CDR3 is CASTTGNTGELFF. CDR3 nucleotides: TGTGCCAGCACAACGGGGAACACCGGGGAGCTGTTTTTT.

This sequence joins TRBV11-2 and TRBJ2-5; D might be TRBD2 (6 bases). The germline V gene encodes CDR1 SGHAT and CDR2 FQNNGV. V was trimmed by 5 bases and J by 5 bases, leaving 24 bases between them. The CDR3 runs to 17 residues. CDR3 DNA: TGTGCCAGCAGCCTCAATGGAGGGTCTAGCCCTCGGGAGACCCAGTACTTC. Residues: CASSLNGGSSPRETQYF.

The chain combines TRBV10-2 with TRBJ2-4; tentative D call: TRBD1 (5 bases). The V gene lost 8 bases and the J gene lost 2 bases, with 7 bases spanning the gap. The CDR3 has 12 amino acids. Germline V gene data show CDR1 as WSHSY and CDR2 as SAAADI. The CDR3 loop reads CASGASKNIQYF. CDR3 DNA: TGCGCCAGCGGGGCGTCCAAAAACATTCAGTACTTC.

This sequence joins TRBV7-2 and TRBJ2-1; 13 bases align to TRBD2. CDR1 is SGHTA, CDR2 FQGNSA, per germline. V shed 8 bases, J shed 9 bases, and the junction held 13 bases outside the gene matches. This CDR3 has 16 residues. In DNA form, the CDR3 reads TGTGCCAGCCGTCAATTAGGACTAGCGGGAGTACTTGAGCAGTTCTTC. Its protein is CASRQLGLAGVLEQFF.

The table lists this clone with a few counts. The chain has TRBV5-4 and TRBJ2-5; D unclear. Germline CDR1 SGHNT, CDR2 YYREEE (reference sequence). The CDR3 is 14 residues long. With 2 bases removed from V and 2 bases from J, the gap between germline ends came to 10 bases. The CDR3: CASSFYTDQETQYF. CDR3 coding DNA: TGTGCCAGCAGCTTTTATACAGATCAAGAGACCCAGTACTTC. Full variable domain (outside the CDR3, taken from reference TRBV5-4 and TRBJ2-5): ETGVTQSPTHLIKTRGQQVTLRCSSQSGHNTVSWYQQALGQGPQFIFQYYREEENGRGNFPPRFSGLQFPNYSSELNVNALELDDSALYLCASSFYTDQETQYFGPGTRLLVL.

Only a few counts were recorded for this clone. This sequence joins TRBV9 and TRBJ2-7; 11 bases line up with TRBD1. The V and J ends lost 4 bases and 3 bases, in that order; junction bases with no gene match: 12. This CDR3 is built from 17 residues. Germline CDR1 and CDR2: SGDLS and YYNGEE. DNA for the CDR3: TGTGCCAGCAGCCCTACTCGAACCGGGACAGGGGGCTACGAGCAGTACTTC. It encodes CASSPTRTGTGGYEQYF.

J is TRBJ2-1 and V is TRBV9, with D possibly TRBD2 on 6 matching bases. V lost 5 bases and J lost 6, with 15 bases in between. Germline CDR1 SGDLS, CDR2 YYNGEE. The CDR3 runs 14 residues. The DNA of the CDR3 is TGTGCCAGCAGTGTTACGGGAGTAGTCAATGAGCAGTTCTTC. Protein: CASSVTGVVNEQFF.

The J gene is TRBJ2-3, the V gene TRBV15, with D perhaps TRBD1 or TRBD2 (5 bases each). Trimming took 0 bases from V and 6 from J, leaving 16 bases between them. In germline, CDR1 is LNHNV, CDR2 YYDKDF (reference sequence). CDR3 size: 16 residues. The CDR3 is CATSRDRGREWDTQYF. The CDR3 DNA reads TGTGCCACCAGCAGAGATCGGGGACGCGAATGGGATACGCAGTATTTT.

The rearrangement joins TRBV10-3 to TRBJ2-7; TRBD2 matches at 9 bases. This CDR3 spans 17 amino acids. Per germline, CDR1 ENHRY and CDR2 SYGVKD. V shed 2 bases and J 0 bases; nucleotides not matched to a gene: 8. The CDR3, as DNA: TGTGCCATCAGTGAGAGTAGCGGGAGTCCGGGCTCCTACGAGCAGTACTTC. Translating it yields CAISESSGSPGSYEQYF.

The table lists this clone with a count of one. The chain recombines TRBV11-3 with TRBJ2-7; 8 positions match TRBD2. This CDR3 has 13 residues. J lost 4 bases, V lost 5 bases, and 4 bases had no gene match. The V gene's germline CDR1 is SGHNT and CDR2 YENEEA. This chain's CDR3 is CASSPREGYEQYF. CDR3 coding DNA: TGTGCCAGCAGCCCACGGGAGGGGTACGAGCAGTACTTC.

The chain is built from TRBV27 and TRBJ2-3, with 9 positions matching TRBD2. This CDR3 spans 18 amino acids. V shed 4 bases and J 2 bases; nucleotides not matched to a gene: 13. Germline-derived CDR1 and CDR2 are MNHEY and SMNVEV (reference sequence). This CDR3 reads CASSSLRSGGLNTDTQYF. CDR3 DNA sequence: TGTGCCAGCAGTTCCCTCCGTAGCGGGGGATTGAACACAGATACGCAGTATTTT.